Listed here are 9 T cell receptor beta chains from one sample, sequenced in a study of beta chain features in type 1 diabetes. Expressed TCRB transcripts were sequenced because the isolated RNA had all been reverse transcribed beforehand. The table came from immunoSEQ multiplex PCR; TCRdb's copy has only in-frame clones and leaves some out. This table holds roughly 450,000 clones, approximately 14% found once. Sequencing was done on a sample of naive CD4+ T cells from blood. The receptors stem from a young man in good health.

The chain carries TRBV10-3 and TRBJ2-5, with 13 nucleotides matching TRBD2. The CDR3 contains 17 residues. The germline CDR1 and CDR2 sequences are ENHRY and SYGVKD. With V trimmed by 2 bases and J by 3 bases, 6 bases remained unmatched. In DNA form, the CDR3 reads TGTGCCATCAGTGAGCCCGGGACTAGCGGGAATAAAGAGACCCAGTACTTC. Protein sequence: CAISEPGTSGNKETQYF.

This chain uses TRBV7-2 with TRBJ2-7; D is uncertain. The V end lost 1 base, the J end lost 2 bases, and 12 bases lay between the germline ends. The CDR3 loop spans 15 amino acids. In germline, CDR1 is SGHTA, CDR2 FQGNSA. In DNA, the CDR3 is TGTGCCAGCAGCTTAGTAATCGGCTCAACCTACGAGCAGTACGTC. This sequence encodes CASSLVIGSTYEQYV.

This chain connects TRBV30 to TRBJ2-3; 8 positions agree with TRBD1. Germline lookup yields CDR1 GTSNPN and CDR2 SVGIG (reference sequence). J gave up 2 bases and V 4 bases, and 8 bases lay outside the gene matches. This CDR3 has 15 residues. The CDR3: CAWTRRDRYTDTQYF. In DNA form, the CDR3 reads TGTGCCTGGACGCGCCGGGACAGGTACACAGATACGCAGTATTTT. The full variable domain, completed using reference TRBV30 and TRBJ2-3, is SQTIHQWPATLVQPVGSPLSLECTVEGTSNPNLYWYRQAAGRGLQLLFYSVGIGQISSEVPQNLSASRPQDRQFILSSKKLLLSDSGFYLCAWTRRDRYTDTQYFGPGTRLTVL.

This clone appeared a few times. The chain carries TRBV10-3 and TRBJ2-7; 7 nucleotides match TRBD1. CDR1 is ENHRY, CDR2 SYGVKD, per germline. CDR3 size: 16 residues. After removal of 10 bases from V and 0 bases from J, the junction contained 15 bases not matched to a gene. The CDR3 reads CATTSTLGQISYEQYF. The CDR3 DNA sequence: TGTGCCACGACGAGTACTTTGGGACAGATCTCCTACGAGCAGTACTTC.

A few counts support this clone. J is TRBJ2-7 and V is TRBV5-1; 7 bases agree with TRBD1. The CDR3 runs to 14 residues. V shed 3 bases, J shed 1 base, and the junction held 4 bases outside the gene matches. The V gene's germline CDR1 is SGHRS and CDR2 YFSETQ. CDR3: CASSYGGQSYEQYF. The CDR3 bases are TGCGCCAGCAGCTATGGGGGACAGTCCTACGAGCAGTACTTC.

This clone was picked up a small number of times. This sequence joins TRBV5-6 and TRBJ1-2, with a weak D call TRBD1 (5 bases). CDR3 length: 12 residues. From germline, CDR1 is SGHDT and CDR2 YYEEEE. The germline V and J ends were trimmed by 4 bases and 6 bases, with 10 bases remaining between them. CDR3 coding DNA: TGTGCCAGCAGCCTTGGGACGAATGGCTACACCTTC. Amino acids: CASSLGTNGYTF.

The chain employs TRBV7-2 and TRBJ1-2; 8 bases map to TRBD1. The CDR3 sequence is 14 residues long. With V trimmed by 6 bases and J by 1 base, 4 bases remained unmatched. The germline CDR1 and CDR2 sequences are SGHTA and FQGNSA. DNA for the CDR3: TGTGCCAGCAGTCCTACAGGGGGTAACTATGGCTACACCTTC. Translating it yields CASSPTGGNYGYTF.

This clone was observed a handful of times. This chain connects TRBV27 to TRBJ2-3; 14 bases align to TRBD2. Per the germline V gene, CDR1 is MNHEY and CDR2 is SMNVEV (reference sequence). V lost 6 bases and J lost 5; bases outside the gene matches: 13. The CDR3 has 18 residues. CDR3 amino acids: CASSRTQGLAGDVDTQYF. The CDR3 nucleotides read TGTGCCAGCAGCAGGACACAGGGACTAGCGGGAGACGTAGATACGCAGTATTTT.

The rearrangement uses TRBV6-6 and TRBJ2-7, with TRBD2 as a possible D gene (6 bases). The CDR3 runs to 13 residues. Trimming removed 6 bases at V and 4 bases at J, with 13 bases between. Germline V gives CDR1 MNHNY, CDR2 SVGAGI (reference sequence). The CDR3 nucleotides are TGTGCCAGCAGCCGGGGAGGCTCGTACGAGCAGTACTTC. Its protein product is CASSRGGSYEQYF.